This TCR beta chain was sequenced in a study of early T cells in non-severe SARS-CoV-2 infection. In this sample, this clonotype turned up many times. TCRdb fed the 5' RACE reads into MiXCR, producing one record per CDR3 protein. The repertoire holds 35,000 to 50,000 distinct CDR3 sequences, with about 5.9% as singletons. This clonotype was sampled from an adult who was a healthcare worker with PCR-confirmed SARS-CoV-2 infection or an uninfected control (not recorded which). This sample comprised whole blood, obtained at baseline.

The CDR3 is CSASLQSYGYTF. Written as DNA, the CDR3 is TGCAGTGCTAGCCTCCAGTCGTATGGCTACACCTTC. The J gene is TRBJ1-2, the V gene TRBV20-1; no firm D call. Germline V gives CDR1 DFQATT, CDR2 SNEGSKA (reference sequence). Trimming took off 3 bases at V and 5 bases at J, with 10 bases between the two ends. The CDR3 contains 12 residues.